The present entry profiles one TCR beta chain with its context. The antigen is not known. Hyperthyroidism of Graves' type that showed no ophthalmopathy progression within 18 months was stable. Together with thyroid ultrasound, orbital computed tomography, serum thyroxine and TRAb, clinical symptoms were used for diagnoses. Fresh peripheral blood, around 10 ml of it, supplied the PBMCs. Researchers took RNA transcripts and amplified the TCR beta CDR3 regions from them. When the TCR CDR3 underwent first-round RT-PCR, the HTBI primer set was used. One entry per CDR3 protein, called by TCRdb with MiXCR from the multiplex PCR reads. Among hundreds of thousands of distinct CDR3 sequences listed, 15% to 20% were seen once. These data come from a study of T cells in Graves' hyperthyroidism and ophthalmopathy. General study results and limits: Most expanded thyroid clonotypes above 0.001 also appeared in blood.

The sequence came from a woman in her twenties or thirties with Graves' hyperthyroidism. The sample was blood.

The CDR3, as DNA: TGTGCCAGCAGCAGACTAGCGGGAGAGGCCGGGGAGCTGTTTTTT. Translated, it gives CASSRLAGEAGELFF. The chain employs TRBV12-3 or TRBV12-4 and TRBJ2-2; TRBD2 agrees at 12 bases. V was pared by 6 bases and J by 6 bases, with 5 bases of the junction left unmatched. The CDR3 spans 15 residues.